Sequencing of this T cell receptor beta chain was carried out in a study of control samples from healthy donors and cancer patients. The method was immunoSEQ multiplex PCR; TCRdb's version includes in-frame clones alone and lacks a portion of them. The sample comprises a few hundred thousand clones, around nine tenths of which are singletons, and over 5.5% rests with the top ten. CDR3 length: 13 amino acids. Trimming took 4 bases from V and 4 from J, leaving 7 bases between them. The germline V gene has CDR1 LGHDT and CDR2 YNNKEL (reference sequence). The chain links TRBV3-1 (or the pseudogene TRBV3-2) to TRBJ2-2, with D possibly being TRBD1 (5 bases). The receptor comes from a man aged 40-50 years with head and neck cancer. The sequenced sample was PBMCs. The CDR3 nucleotides are TGTGCCAGCAGCCGACAGAGCACCGGGGAGCTGTTTTTT. Protein sequence: CASSRQSTGELFF.